This T cell receptor beta chain was observed in a study of synovial regulatory T cells in juvenile arthritis. Study results and caveats: Across patients, iaTreg TCR repertoires were mostly private, partly shared with synovial Teff and blood CPL. Blood Treg cells that were inflammation-associated showed lower TCR diversity than other blood Treg cells.

Remarks on this clone: Its antigen is still unknown.

This table comes from immunoSEQ multiplex PCR, and its TCRdb copy is limited to in-frame clones, with some not included. This sample's table reports more than 7,500 clones. The CDR3 is 14 amino acids. DNA is not recorded here. The germline CDR1 and CDR2 sequences are SGHTA and FQGNSA. The sequence was collected from a donor aged 2-30 years with juvenile idiopathic arthritis. The chain has TRBV7-2 and TRBJ2-2; without DNA, the TCRdb call of TRBD2 cannot be checked. Sample: Treg cells from blood. Specified subset: remaining (HLA-DR-negative) circulating blood Treg cells. CDR3 protein: CASSIREGGGELFF.